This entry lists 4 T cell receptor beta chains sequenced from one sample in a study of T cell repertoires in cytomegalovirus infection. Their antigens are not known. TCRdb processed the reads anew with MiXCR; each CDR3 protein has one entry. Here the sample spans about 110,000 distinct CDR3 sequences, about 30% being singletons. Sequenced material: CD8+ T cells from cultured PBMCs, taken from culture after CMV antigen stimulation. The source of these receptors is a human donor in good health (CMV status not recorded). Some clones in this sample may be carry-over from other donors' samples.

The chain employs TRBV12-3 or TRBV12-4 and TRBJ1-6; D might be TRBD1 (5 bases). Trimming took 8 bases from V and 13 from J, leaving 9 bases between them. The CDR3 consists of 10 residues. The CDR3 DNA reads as TGTGCCAGCGGAGGGACTCCCCTCCACTTT. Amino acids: CASGGTPLHF.

In DNA, the CDR3 is TGTGCCAGCAGTAACTACCGCTCTGGAAACACCATATATTTT. Translated: CASSNYRSGNTIYF. The rearrangement links TRBV25-1 to TRBJ1-3; D gene ambiguous. V gave up 5 bases and J gave up 0 bases, with 8 bases separating them. The CDR3 has 14 amino acids. CDR1 MGHDK and CDR2 SYGVNS come from the germline V gene.

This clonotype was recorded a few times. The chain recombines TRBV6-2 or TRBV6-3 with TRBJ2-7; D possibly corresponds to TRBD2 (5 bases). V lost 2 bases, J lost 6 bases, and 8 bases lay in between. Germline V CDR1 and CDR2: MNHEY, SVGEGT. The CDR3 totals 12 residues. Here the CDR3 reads CASSYVRGEQYF. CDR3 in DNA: TGTGCCAGCAGTTACGTCCGGGGCGAGCAGTACTTC.

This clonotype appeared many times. The CDR3 here is CASSLENVRGGGIDTQYF. Written as DNA, the CDR3 is TGTGCCAGCAGCTTAGAAAACGTGCGGGGGGGCGGGATAGATACGCAGTATTTT. This chain joins TRBV7-7 and TRBJ2-3; 9 bases match TRBD2. Germline V gene sequence: CDR1 SSHAT, CDR2 FNYEAQ (reference sequence). V shed 1 base, J shed 5 bases, and the junction held 13 bases outside the gene matches. This CDR3 comprises 18 residues.